The next 25 T cell receptor beta chains were all read from a single sample in a study of shared clonotypes between healthy human individuals. The repertoire was sequenced with immunoSEQ multiplex PCR; TCRdb's copy has only in-frame clones and lacks some. This table holds 1.5 million to 2.5 million clones, about 95% found once. Positive CCR7 selection of CD45RO-negative cells yielded the naive CD8 cells, and terminally differentiated effector memory CD45RA+ cells were excluded. The source material was naive CD8+ T cells sorted from blood. The receptor set was obtained from a man younger than 30 in good health.

This clone was detected only once. The DNA of the CDR3 is TGCGCCAGCAGCCAAGATCGAGGGACAGGGGGCGAAAAACTGTTTTTT. Its translation: CASSQDRGTGGEKLFF. This chain uses TRBV4-1 with TRBJ1-4; 12 bases fit TRBD1. The CDR3 has 16 residues. The J segment lost 8 bases and the V segment lost 0 bases, leaving 4 bases of the junction unmatched. CDR1 and CDR2 (germline): MGHRA, YSYEKL.

CDR3 nucleotides: TGTGCCAGCAGCCCAATGATCGAGGGGCGCGAGCAGTACTTC. It is translated as CASSPMIEGREQYF. This chain uses TRBV5-5 with TRBJ2-7, with D perhaps given as TRBD1 or TRBD2 (5 bases each). This CDR3 has 14 residues. Deletions cut 4 bases from V and 6 bases from J, with 17 bases between. The germline V gene encodes CDR1 SGHKS and CDR2 YYEKEE (reference sequence).

The chain uses TRBV19 and TRBJ2-4; a possible D gene is TRBD2 (5 bases). The CDR3 has 16 amino acids. Germline V gene data show CDR1 as LNHDA and CDR2 as SQIVND (reference sequence). Trimming shortened V by 6 bases and J by 0 bases, and 15 bases separated the two germline ends. The CDR3 spells CASRPAGDLAKNIQYF. In nucleotides, the CDR3 is TGTGCCAGTAGGCCCGCGGGCGACCTAGCCAAAAACATTCAGTACTTC. Filled out from reference TRBV19 and TRBJ2-4, the complete variable domain reads DGGITQSPKYLFRKEGQNVTLSCEQNLNHDAMYWYRQDPGQGLRLIYYSQIVNDFQKGDIAEGYSVSREKKESFPLTVTSAQKNPTAFYLCASRPAGDLAKNIQYFGAGTRLSVL.

This chain joins TRBV30 and TRBJ2-5, with TRBD1 as a possible D gene (5 bases). The CDR3 totals 15 residues. The germline V gene has CDR1 GTSNPN and CDR2 SVGIG (reference sequence). V dropped 0 bases and J dropped 2 bases, with 13 bases sitting between them. The CDR3 sequence is CAWSVQATTQETQYF. The CDR3 region has the DNA TGTGCCTGGAGTGTACAGGCGACAACTCAAGAGACCCAGTACTTC.

V is TRBV15 and J is TRBJ2-7, with a weak D call TRBD2 (6 bases). The CDR3 is made up of 14 amino acids. CDR1 is LNHNV, CDR2 YYDKDF, per germline (reference sequence). The V gene lost 1 base and the J gene lost 4 bases, with 11 bases spanning the gap. The CDR3 DNA follows: TGTGCCACCAGCAGAGTGGACTACCTGTACGAGCAGTACTTC. Translating it yields CATSRVDYLYEQYF.

The rearrangement links TRBV27 to TRBJ1-6, with 9 bases identical to TRBD1. Germline V gives CDR1 MNHEY, CDR2 SMNVEV (reference sequence). The CDR3 is 16 residues long. The V and J ends lost 3 bases and 10 bases, in that order; junction bases with no gene match: 10. CDR3: CASSFRQGDLESPLHF. CDR3 DNA: TGTGCCAGCAGTTTCCGACAGGGGGATCTAGAATCACCCCTCCACTTT.

Details on this clone: The sample holds other DNA sequences that translate to the same CDR3. The V call is TRBV9, the J call TRBJ2-7; TRBD1 matches 10 bases. The ends lost 0 bases at V and 1 base at J; junction bases unmatched: 1. CDR1 and CDR2 from the germline V gene are SGDLS and YYNGEE. The CDR3 spans 15 residues. The CDR3 spells CASSVGTGGSYEQYF. As DNA, the CDR3 is TGTGCCAGCAGCGTAGGGACAGGGGGGTCCTACGAGCAGTACTTC.

The chain is built from TRBV7-9 and TRBJ2-1; 12 nucleotides agree with TRBD2. J was trimmed by 6 bases and V by 6 bases; bases with no gene match: 9. CDR3 length: 16 amino acids. Germline V CDR1 and CDR2: SEHNR, FQNEAQ (reference sequence). CDR3 coding DNA: TGTGCCAGCAGTTTCCTCGGACTAGCGGGAAGCAATGAGCAGTTCTTC. It specifies CASSFLGLAGSNEQFF.

The CDR3 loop reads CASSLGPEQEAFF. CDR3 DNA sequence: TGTGCCAGCAGCTTGGGCCCAGAGCAGGAAGCTTTCTTT. The rearrangement links TRBV5-4 to TRBJ1-1; D is undetermined. The V gene's germline CDR1 is SGHNT and CDR2 YYREEE (reference sequence). Deletions cut 0 bases from V and 8 bases from J, with 11 bases between. This CDR3 has 13 residues.

This sequence joins TRBV6-4 and TRBJ1-1, with no clear D. CDR3 size: 15 residues. Trimming took off 1 base at V and 4 bases at J, with 13 bases between the two ends. Germline loops: CDR1 MRHNA, CDR2 SNTAGT. CDR3: CASSDFRTRATEAFF. The CDR3 DNA reads as TGTGCCAGCAGTGACTTCAGAACCCGGGCCACTGAAGCTTTCTTT.

The chain joins TRBV19 to TRBJ2-2, with unresolved D. The V and J ends lost 3 bases and 1 base respectively, with 12 bases between them. Germline-derived CDR1 and CDR2 are LNHDA and SQIVND (reference sequence). This CDR3 comprises 16 residues. For the CDR3, the DNA is TGTGCCAGTAGTATTCTTCGGTGGCAGAACACCGGGGAGCTGTTTTTT. It translates to CASSILRWQNTGELFF.

This chain joins TRBV4-1 and TRBJ2-2; either TRBD1 or TRBD2 may supply D (5 bases each). In germline, CDR1 is MGHRA, CDR2 YSYEKL. The CDR3 contains 16 residues. Trimming took 0 bases from V and 4 from J, leaving 12 bases between them. CDR3 residues: CASSQDRGRTTGELFF. The CDR3 DNA sequence: TGCGCCAGCAGCCAAGATCGGGGCAGGACCACCGGGGAGCTGTTTTTT.

The V call is TRBV10-1, the J call TRBJ2-5; D remains unclear. Per germline, CDR1 WNHNN and CDR2 SYGVQD (reference sequence). The CDR3 loop spans 13 amino acids. The V and J ends lost 3 bases and 5 bases respectively, with 10 bases between them. The CDR3 region is CASSDYGEETQYF. Here the CDR3 DNA reads TGCGCCAGCAGTGATTACGGTGAGGAGACCCAGTACTTC.

The rearrangement links TRBV6-5 to TRBJ2-7; 7 bases align to TRBD1. Trimming removed 3 bases from V and 3 bases from J; junction bases left unmatched: 11. In germline, CDR1 is MNHEY, CDR2 SVGAGI. The CDR3 extends over 16 amino acids. Here the CDR3 DNA reads TGTGCCAGCAGTTATAAAGAGGGGGCCCACGACTACGAGCAGTACTTC. Its protein product is CASSYKEGAHDYEQYF.

The genes are TRBV11-3 and TRBJ1-5, with TRBD1 matching over 7 bases. J was trimmed by 4 bases and V by 5 bases; bases with no gene match: 8. The CDR3 is made up of 15 amino acids. Germline V lookup: CDR1 SGHNT, CDR2 YENEEA. This CDR3 reads CASSRAGQRNQPQHF. CDR3 in DNA: TGTGCCAGCAGCCGAGCGGGACAGAGAAATCAGCCCCAGCATTTT.

The count of this clone is one. The chain uses TRBV4-1 and TRBJ1-3; no definite D call. CDR3 length equals 11 residues. CDR1 MGHRA and CDR2 YSYEKL come from the germline V gene. V gave up 5 bases and J gave up 4 bases, with 3 bases separating them. The CDR3 DNA follows: TGCGCCAGCAGCTTCGGAAACACCATATATTTT. As protein: CASSFGNTIYF.

The CDR3 bases are TGTGCCAGCAGCTTGTCCCATGGATTCAGGAGCTACGAGCAGTACTTC. Translation gives CASSLSHGFRSYEQYF. The rearrangement joins TRBV5-6 to TRBJ2-7; no definite D call. Trimming cost V 1 base and J 3 bases, with 17 bases left between them. The CDR3 sequence is 16 residues long. Germline CDR1 reads SGHDT; CDR2 reads YYEEEE.

The V and J genes are TRBV4-1 and TRBJ2-2; D is ambiguous. Trimming left V 2 bases short and J 0 bases short, with 10 bases between. Germline V lookup: CDR1 MGHRA, CDR2 YSYEKL. The CDR3 is made up of 16 amino acids. In DNA, the CDR3 is TGCGCCAGCAGCCAAATACCTAACTCGAACACCGGGGAGCTGTTTTTT. It is translated as CASSQIPNSNTGELFF.

The rearrangement joins TRBV4-1 to TRBJ2-1; possible D gene TRBD1, 5 bases. This CDR3 has 14 residues. In germline, CDR1 is MGHRA, CDR2 YSYEKL. V lost 4 bases to trimming and J lost 8 bases, with 15 bases between them. CDR3 sequence reads: CASSLESGLDEQFF. The CDR3 DNA follows: TGCGCCAGCAGCCTCGAATCAGGGTTGGATGAGCAGTTCTTC.

The chain recombines TRBV28 with TRBJ1-1; possible D gene TRBD1, 5 bases. The CDR3 totals 14 residues. Germline loops: CDR1 MDHEN, CDR2 SYDVKM. V was trimmed by 5 bases and J by 4 bases, leaving 14 bases between them. CDR3 nucleotides: TGTGCCAGCAGTCAGCTTGGGGGGGGCACTGAAGCTTTCTTT. Its protein product is CASSQLGGGTEAFF.

CDR3 in DNA: TGTGCCAGCAGCTTAGAGGGTCAACAATCCACAGATACGCAGTATTTT. It specifies CASSLEGQQSTDTQYF. The rearrangement joins TRBV7-3 to TRBJ2-3, with TRBD2 as a possible D gene (5 bases). The V end lost 2 bases, the J end lost 2 bases, and 14 bases lay between the germline ends. Germline CDR1 SGHTA, CDR2 FQGTGA. CDR3 size: 16 residues.

This rearrangement joins TRBV9 to TRBJ1-1; D remains ambiguous. Trimming stripped 3 bases from V and 0 bases from J, with 12 bases between. The CDR3 consists of 15 residues. CDR1 and CDR2 (germline): SGDLS, YYNGEE. CDR3 in DNA: TGTGCCAGCAGCGCCCGGACGTATATGAACACTGAAGCTTTCTTT. Translated, it gives CASSARTYMNTEAFF.

V usage is TRBV6-1 and J usage is TRBJ1-6; D may be TRBD1 (5 bases). Looked up from germline, CDR1 is MNHNS and CDR2 is SASEGT. The CDR3 loop spans 16 amino acids. Trimming left V 2 bases short and J 6 bases short, with 14 bases between. The CDR3 bases are TGTGCCAGCAGTGAAATGAATGGAGGGGTTAATTCACCCCTCCACTTT. Its protein is CASSEMNGGVNSPLHF.

This clone was seen only once. This rearrangement joins TRBV6-5 to TRBJ2-7, with a weak D call TRBD1 (6 bases). The germline V gene encodes CDR1 MNHEY and CDR2 SVGAGI. CDR3 length equals 15 residues. The germline V and J ends were trimmed by 5 bases and 3 bases, with 17 bases remaining between them. CDR3 bases: TGTGCCAGCAGTCAGGGGTGGGGGCCTGTCTACGAGCAGTACTTC. Translation: CASSQGWGPVYEQYF.

J is TRBJ2-5 and V is TRBV2; D could derive from TRBD1 or TRBD2 (5 bases each). Germline V gene data show CDR1 as SNHLY and CDR2 as FYNNEI. The CDR3 consists of 15 residues. V was cut by 5 bases and J by 4 bases, with 17 bases left in between. CDR3 DNA: TGTGCCAGCAGTCCCTCAGGGACCCGAGGAGAGACCCAGTACTTC. This encodes CASSPSGTRGETQYF.